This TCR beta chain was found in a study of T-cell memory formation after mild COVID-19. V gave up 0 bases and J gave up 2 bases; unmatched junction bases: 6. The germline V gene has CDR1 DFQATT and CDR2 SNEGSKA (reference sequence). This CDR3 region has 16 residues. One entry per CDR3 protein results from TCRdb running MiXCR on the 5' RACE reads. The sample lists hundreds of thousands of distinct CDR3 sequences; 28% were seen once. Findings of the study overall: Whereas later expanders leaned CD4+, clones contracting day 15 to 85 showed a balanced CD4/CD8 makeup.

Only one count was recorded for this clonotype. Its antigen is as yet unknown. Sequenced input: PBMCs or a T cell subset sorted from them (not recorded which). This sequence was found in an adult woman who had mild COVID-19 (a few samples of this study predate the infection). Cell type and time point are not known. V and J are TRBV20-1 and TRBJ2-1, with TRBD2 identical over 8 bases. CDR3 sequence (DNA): TGCAGTGCTAGAGATTTTAGCGGGGATGCCTACAATGAGCAGTTCTTC. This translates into CSARDFSGDAYNEQFF.